Described below is a single T cell receptor beta chain sequence and its context. Its antigen is currently unknown. The sample is drawn from a study of OX40 agonist ivuxolimab in advanced cancers. Study-wide context: Males comprised approximately 81% of the group, whose mean age was around 62 years (range roughly 20 to 85). Prior anti-PD-1, anti-PD-L1 or anti-CTLA-4 therapy did not bar entry, and less than 50% had some.

The data were produced by immunoSEQ multiplex PCR, yet TCRdb's version contains in-frame clones alone and is incomplete. The sample yields roughly 74,000 clones, about four fifths seen once. Points from the study as a whole: Expansion of clones was among the lowest in partial responders at 0.1-3.0 mg/kg. CD4+ and CD8+ blood T cells expanded clonally by week 6 at 0.1 to 3.0 mg/kg.

Germline CDR1 SGHRS, CDR2 YFSETQ. V was pared by 4 bases and J by 5 bases, with 6 bases of the junction left unmatched. This CDR3 region has 15 residues. The chain joins TRBV5-1 to TRBJ2-1, with 10 positions matching TRBD2. Specimen: CD4+ or CD8+ T cells sorted from blood, collected in a trial of the OX40 agonist ivuxolimab. This clonotype was obtained from an adult with an advanced solid tumor such as melanoma, head and neck, liver or kidney cancer. CDR3 DNA: TGCGCCAGCAGCGCTGTCGGACTAGCGGACAATGAGCAGTTCTTC. It translates to CASSAVGLADNEQFF.